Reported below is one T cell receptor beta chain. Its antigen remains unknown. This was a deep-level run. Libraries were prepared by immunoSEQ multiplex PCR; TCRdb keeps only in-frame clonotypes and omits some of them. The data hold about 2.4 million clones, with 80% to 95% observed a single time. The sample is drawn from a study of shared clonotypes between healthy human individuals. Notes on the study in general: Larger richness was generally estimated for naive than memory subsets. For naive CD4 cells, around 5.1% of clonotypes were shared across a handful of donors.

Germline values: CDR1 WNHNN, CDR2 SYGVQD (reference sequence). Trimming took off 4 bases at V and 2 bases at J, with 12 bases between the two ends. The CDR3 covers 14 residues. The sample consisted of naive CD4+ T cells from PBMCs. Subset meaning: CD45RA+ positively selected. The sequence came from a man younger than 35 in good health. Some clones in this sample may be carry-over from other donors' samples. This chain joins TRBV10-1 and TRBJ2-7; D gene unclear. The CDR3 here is CASSVSVIPYEQYF. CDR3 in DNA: TGCGCCAGCAGTGTGAGTGTGATCCCCTACGAGCAGTACTTC.